The entry below describes one T cell receptor (beta chain). No antigen is known for it. The data stem from a study of shared clonotypes between healthy human individuals. Whole-study findings and limits: An effect of sequencing depth on clonotype sharing among donors was expected.

Genomic DNA from each subset was divided evenly over several immunoSEQ plates. Libraries were prepared by immunoSEQ multiplex PCR; TCRdb keeps only in-frame clonotypes and omits some of them. The sample has roughly 2,500,000 clones; 80% to 95% are singletons. Germline-derived CDR1 and CDR2 are MDHEN and SYDVKM. CDR3 length: 17 amino acids. V was pared by 3 bases and J by 6 bases, with 21 bases between. Free of recent acute infections or vaccinations, the donors were healthy HIV-negative adults. Sample: naive CD4+ T cells from PBMCs. Described subset: CD45RA+ positively selected. The rearrangement joins TRBV28 to TRBJ2-1; tentatively, D is TRBD2 (5 bases). This clonotype was obtained from a young man in good health. Some clones in this sample may be carry-over from other donors' samples. The CDR3 nucleotides read TGTGCCAGCAGTTTTCGACGGAGGTCAGGTGTAGCCAATGAGCAGTTCTTC. Its translation is CASSFRRRSGVANEQFF.